The clone carrying this TCR beta chain was seen only a few times. Template switching added a universal primer site; cDNA carried unique molecular identifiers. TCRdb analysed the 5' RACE reads with MiXCR anew, one entry per CDR3 protein. The data show 550,000 to 700,000 distinct CDR3 sequences, with 21% seen just once and around 4.4% held by the top ten. The source of the sample is a study of identical twins. V lost 7 bases and J lost 7, with 16 bases in between. The CDR3 has 13 residues. Among all donors, each was a healthy Caucasian. This sample was also put to use in a study of T cells expressing NK-cell markers. From that second work: The CD3+CD56-NKG2C+ fraction was also led by these clonotypes in a few donors.

The material sequenced was PBMCs. This TCR was recovered from a woman aged 18-29 years in good health. The chain couples TRBV12-3 or TRBV12-4 to TRBJ1-1, with TRBD1 as a possible D gene (5 bases). The CDR3 loop reads CASTPVSGNEAFF. CDR3 DNA sequence: TGTGCCAGCACCCCGGTGTCAGGGAATGAAGCTTTCTTT.